These 25 T cell receptor beta chains were sequenced from one sample in a study of CD8+ T cells in alopecia areata. Indicated treatment: oral pan-JAK inhibitor, 5-10 mg twice daily. Following RNA extraction, reverse transcription yielded cDNA that acted as the sequencing template. TCRdb's copy holds only in-frame clones and misses some; the assay was immunoSEQ multiplex PCR. The data show about 270,000 clones, roughly 60% seen once. The specimen was CD4+ T cells sorted from blood, collected at week 52, from a patient treated with tofacitinib. Source of these receptors: a human donor with alopecia areata.

The rearrangement uses TRBV7-9 and TRBJ1-2; D is unresolved. Germline CDR1 reads SEHNR; CDR2 reads FQNEAQ (reference sequence). This CDR3 has 14 amino acids. V lost 5 bases, J lost 0 bases, and 10 bases lay in between. Written as DNA, the CDR3 is TGTGCCAGCAGCCCTTCCCGGGCTAACTATGGCTACACCTTC. This encodes CASSPSRANYGYTF.

J is TRBJ2-7 and V is TRBV7-9; a possible D gene is TRBD1 (6 bases). The CDR3 runs to 16 residues. The germline V and J ends were trimmed by 0 bases and 3 bases, with 15 bases remaining between them. CDR1 is SEHNR and CDR2 is FQNEAQ in the germline V gene (reference sequence). The CDR3 DNA reads as TGTGCCAGCAGCTTAGCTTATGGCAGGGGAAGCTACGAGCAGTACTTC. It translates to CASSLAYGRGSYEQYF.

This clone was detected only a few times. The chain links TRBV30 to TRBJ1-5; possibly TRBD1 for D (6 bases). Germline-derived CDR1 and CDR2 are GTSNPN and SVGIG (reference sequence). V lost 1 base and J 6 bases, leaving 10 bases between the germline ends. This CDR3 has 13 amino acids. The DNA of the CDR3 is TGTGCCTGGAGTGAATCAGGGGCTCAGCCCCAGCATTTT. Translated: CAWSESGAQPQHF.

This clone has only a few counts. This chain connects TRBV7-2 to TRBJ1-5; 7 nucleotides line up with TRBD1. V lost 6 bases and J lost 3; bases outside the gene matches: 8. The germline gives CDR1 SGHTA, CDR2 FQGNSA. This CDR3 is 15 amino acids long. The CDR3 DNA sequence: TGTGCCAGCAGTGTGGACAGGAGCACCAATCAGCCCCAGCATTTT. Residues: CASSVDRSTNQPQHF.

The chain couples TRBV19 to TRBJ2-1; a possible D gene is TRBD2 (7 bases). CDR3 length: 16 amino acids. Trimming pared 7 bases from V and 5 bases from J, leaving 21 bases between. Germline assignment: CDR1 LNHDA and CDR2 SQIVND (reference sequence). The CDR3 is CASTLYSGGPDNEQFF. The CDR3, as DNA: TGTGCCAGTACCCTCTACTCCGGGGGGCCTGACAATGAGCAGTTCTTC. Combining the CDR3 with reference TRBV19 and TRBJ2-1 gives the whole variable domain DGGITQSPKYLFRKEGQNVTLSCEQNLNHDAMYWYRQDPGQGLRLIYYSQIVNDFQKGDIAEGYSVSREKKESFPLTVTSAQKNPTAFYLCASTLYSGGPDNEQFFGPGTRLTVL.

The V call is TRBV4-1, the J call TRBJ1-6, with 7 nucleotides matching TRBD1. The J segment lost 7 bases and the V segment lost 0 bases, leaving 9 bases of the junction unmatched. Germline CDR1 MGHRA, CDR2 YSYEKL. The CDR3 consists of 17 residues. The CDR3 sequence is CASSQEGRGNPNSPLHF. CDR3 nucleotides: TGCGCCAGCAGCCAAGAAGGCAGGGGGAACCCCAATTCACCCCTCCACTTT.

J is TRBJ2-2 and V is TRBV5-6; D may be TRBD1 or TRBD2 (6 bases each). The CDR3 has 14 residues. Deletions cut 0 bases from V and 6 bases from J, with 9 bases between. CDR1 is SGHDT, CDR2 YYEEEE, per germline. Here the CDR3 reads CASSLERGPGELFF. DNA of the CDR3: TGTGCCAGCAGCTTGGAACGGGGGCCCGGGGAGCTGTTTTTT. Using reference TRBV5-6 and TRBJ2-2 for the parts outside the CDR3, the full variable domain is DAGVTQSPTHLIKTRGQQVTLRCSPKSGHDTVSWYQQALGQGPQFIFQYYEEEERQRGNFPDRFSGHQFPNYSSELNVNALLLGDSALYLCASSLERGPGELFFGEGSRLTVL.

This chain connects TRBV15 to TRBJ2-5; D is unresolved. V was trimmed by 6 bases and J by 4 bases, leaving 15 bases between them. The germline gives CDR1 LNHNV, CDR2 YYDKDF (reference sequence). The CDR3 loop spans 14 amino acids. CDR3: CATSWSSVGETQYF. The CDR3 DNA reads as TGTGCCACCAGTTGGAGTTCCGTGGGAGAGACCCAGTACTTC.

This clone occurred a few times. This chain connects TRBV29-1 to TRBJ2-2, with unresolved D. Germline assignment: CDR1 SQVTM and CDR2 ANQGSEA. The ends were cut back, 6 bases at V and 2 bases at J, with 7 bases in the middle. The CDR3 spans 12 residues. CDR3 coding DNA: TGCAGCGTCTACGGCAACACCGGGGAGCTGTTTTTT. This encodes CSVYGNTGELFF.

V and J are TRBV2 and TRBJ2-7; TRBD1 or TRBD2 may be the D gene (5 bases each). The CDR3 has 15 amino acids. Germline V gene data show CDR1 as SNHLY and CDR2 as FYNNEI. Trimming removed 6 bases at V and 0 bases at J, with 15 bases between. CDR3 bases: TGTGCCAGCAGCCTCATCGGGACCGACTCCTACGAGCAGTACTTC. Its protein is CASSLIGTDSYEQYF.

The chain uses TRBV4-1 and TRBJ1-5; D gene ambiguous. CDR1 is MGHRA and CDR2 is YSYEKL in the germline V gene. Trimming stripped 5 bases from V and 3 bases from J, with 8 bases between. CDR3 size: 13 residues. The CDR3, as DNA: TGCGCCAGCAGCGTCTGGTCCAATCAGCCCCAGCATTTT. Protein sequence: CASSVWSNQPQHF.

The rearrangement uses TRBV10-2 and TRBJ2-1; D may be TRBD2 (5 bases). Germline lookup yields CDR1 WSHSY and CDR2 SAAADI. V was cut by 5 bases and J by 4 bases, with 9 bases left in between. The CDR3 totals 13 residues. CDR3 sequence (DNA): TGCGCCAGCAGTATGACGGGATACAATGAGCAGTTCTTC. This sequence encodes CASSMTGYNEQFF.

This chain links TRBV29-1 with TRBJ1-4, with a weak D call TRBD1 (5 bases). V lost 4 bases, J lost 12 bases, and 15 bases lay in between. Germline V gene data show CDR1 as SQVTM and CDR2 as ANQGSEA. CDR3 length equals 12 residues. The CDR3: CSVAASLGELFF. The CDR3 DNA sequence: TGCAGCGTTGCGGCCTCCCTGGGGGAACTGTTTTTT. The variable domain in full, with the rest retrieved from reference TRBV29-1 and TRBJ1-4, is SAVISQKPSRDICQRGTSLTIQCQVDSQVTMMFWYRQQPGQSLTLIATANQGSEATYESGFVIDKFPISRPNLTFSTLTVSNMSPEDSSIYLCSVAASLGELFFGSGTQLSVL.

The CDR3 reads CASSPPREDAFF. The CDR3 coding sequence is TGTGCCAGCAGCCCACCGCGGGAGGACGCTTTCTTT. The chain recombines TRBV7-3 with TRBJ1-1; no reliable D call. There are 12 residues in the CDR3. Germline lookup yields CDR1 SGHTA and CDR2 FQGTGA. Trimming took 5 bases from V and 11 from J, leaving 15 bases between them.

This chain joins TRBV19 and TRBJ1-2, with D possibly matching TRBD1 (5 bases). From germline, CDR1 is LNHDA and CDR2 SQIVND (reference sequence). The CDR3 covers 13 residues. The ends were cut back, 4 bases at V and 7 bases at J, with 13 bases in the middle. The CDR3 reads CASSKPQGVGYTF. The DNA for the CDR3 is TGTGCCAGTAGTAAACCTCAGGGAGTTGGCTACACCTTC.

The chain combines TRBV7-2 with TRBJ1-1; 8 bases are a match to TRBD1. There are 14 residues in the CDR3. V shed 5 bases, J shed 10 bases, and the junction held 12 bases outside the gene matches. Germline V gene data show CDR1 as SGHTA and CDR2 as FQGNSA. The CDR3 is CASSPRTATGGAFF. The CDR3 nucleotides are TGTGCCAGCAGCCCCCGGACTGCAACAGGGGGAGCTTTCTTT.

The rearrangement joins TRBV4-3 to TRBJ1-2; perhaps TRBD1 as D (5 bases). Germline V lookup: CDR1 LGHNA, CDR2 YSLEER. V was shortened by 0 bases and J by 6 bases, with 8 bases between the two germline ends. CDR3 length equals 13 residues. The CDR3 protein is CASSQDSRDGYTF. CDR3 nucleotide sequence: TGCGCCAGCAGCCAAGACTCCAGGGATGGCTACACCTTC.

The chain has TRBV6-5 and TRBJ2-3; the match to TRBD1 covers 8 bases. Germline CDR1 reads MNHEY; CDR2 reads SVGAGI. The CDR3 length is 14 residues. V shed 4 bases, J shed 2 bases, and the junction held 2 bases outside the gene matches. The CDR3 DNA reads as TGTGCCAGCAGTTGGGACAGGCTCACAGATACGCAGTATTTT. This codes for CASSWDRLTDTQYF.

Concerning this clone itself: Other DNA sequences from this sample encode an identical CDR3 as well. The V gene is TRBV30, the J gene TRBJ2-7, with 7 nucleotides matching TRBD2. Germline CDR1 is GTSNPN and CDR2 is SVGIG (reference sequence). Unmatched junction bases numbered 0, after V lost 0 bases and J lost 4 bases. CDR3 length: 12 residues. This CDR3 is CAWSVGGYEQYF. The CDR3 nucleotides read TGTGCCTGGAGTGTGGGAGGGTACGAGCAGTACTTC.

V gene TRBV15 combines with J gene TRBJ2-7, with 10 bases matching TRBD1. J lost 1 base, V lost 0 bases, and 9 bases had no gene match. CDR1 and CDR2 (germline): LNHNV, YYDKDF (reference sequence). This CDR3 spans 18 amino acids. The CDR3: CATSRDVDRGSQSYEQYF. As DNA, the CDR3 is TGTGCCACCAGCAGAGATGTGGACAGGGGGTCCCAGTCCTACGAGCAGTACTTC.

This chain joins TRBV2 and TRBJ2-7, with TRBD2 identical over 10 bases. The V gene's germline CDR1 is SNHLY and CDR2 FYNNEI. The CDR3 loop spans 14 amino acids. J gave up 0 bases and V 8 bases, and 4 bases lay outside the gene matches. The CDR3 DNA sequence: TGTGCCAGCCTAGCGGGGGCAAGCTCCTACGAGCAGTACTTC. It encodes CASLAGASSYEQYF.

This clone was seen only a few times. The chain employs TRBV5-6 and TRBJ1-1, with 7 bases lining up with TRBD1. This CDR3 has 12 amino acids. After removal of 3 bases from V and 5 bases from J, the junction contained 1 base not matched to a gene. Germline lookup yields CDR1 SGHDT and CDR2 YYEEEE. The CDR3 bases are TGTGCCAGCAGCTCAGGGGGAACTGAAGCTTTCTTT. It translates to CASSSGGTEAFF.

The CDR3 sequence: CSVATQTGYTF. The DNA of the CDR3 is TGCAGCGTTGCAACGCAGACTGGCTACACCTTC. V and J are TRBV29-1 and TRBJ1-2, with D unresolved. The V and J ends lost 4 bases and 7 bases respectively, with 10 bases between them. In germline, CDR1 is SQVTM, CDR2 ANQGSEA. The length of the CDR3 is 11 residues. Variable domain in full (rest from reference TRBV29-1 and TRBJ1-2): SAVISQKPSRDICQRGTSLTIQCQVDSQVTMMFWYRQQPGQSLTLIATANQGSEATYESGFVIDKFPISRPNLTFSTLTVSNMSPEDSSIYLCSVATQTGYTFGSGTRLTVV.

For this clone: The same CDR3 arises from other DNA sequences in this sample as well. V is TRBV29-1 and J is TRBJ2-5; perhaps TRBD2 as D (5 bases). The CDR3 loop spans 12 amino acids. Per germline, CDR1 SQVTM and CDR2 ANQGSEA. Trimming pared 4 bases from V and 1 base from J, leaving 7 bases between. CDR3 sequence: CSVGEGQETQYF. In DNA form, the CDR3 reads TGCAGCGTTGGTGAGGGCCAAGAGACCCAGTACTTC. Combining the CDR3 with reference TRBV29-1 and TRBJ2-5 gives the whole variable domain SAVISQKPSRDICQRGTSLTIQCQVDSQVTMMFWYRQQPGQSLTLIATANQGSEATYESGFVIDKFPISRPNLTFSTLTVSNMSPEDSSIYLCSVGEGQETQYFGPGTRLLVL.

This clone has more than one count but fewer than ten. This chain connects TRBV7-9 to TRBJ2-4; no reliable D call. Germline V lookup: CDR1 SEHNR, CDR2 FQNEAQ (reference sequence). The CDR3 runs to 14 residues. V was clipped by 2 bases and J by 5 bases, with 10 bases between them. CDR3 coding DNA: TGTGCCAGCAGCTTAAGGGATTTGCAAAACATTCAGTACTTC. The encoded protein is CASSLRDLQNIQYF. Full variable domain (outside the CDR3, taken from reference TRBV7-9 and TRBJ2-4): DTGVSQNPRHKITKRGQNVTFRCDPISEHNRLYWYRQTLGQGPEFLTYFQNEAQLEKSRLLSDRFSAERPKGSFSTLEIQRTEQGDSAMYLCASSLRDLQNIQYFGAGTRLSVL.